These T cell receptor beta chains were read from a single sample in a study of CD8 T cells in ankylosing spondylitis. One entry per CDR3 protein results from TCRdb running MiXCR on the 5' RACE reads. The sample lists about 480,000 distinct CDR3 sequences, 17% occurring once. Sequenced: blood, either unsorted or a sorted T cell fraction (not recorded which). The receptors come from a male donor with ankylosing spondylitis. CDR3s include the opening cysteine and the closing phenylalanine or tryptophan. Each record gives: V gene, CDR3 protein.

V: TRBV12-5; CDR3: CASGSSGRGEQFF
V: TRBV5-1; CDR3: CASSRTSGRELQETQYF
V: TRBV29-1; CDR3: CSVAGANVLTF
V: TRBV5-1; CDR3: CASSLLAVGDTQYF
V: TRBV15; CDR3: CATSRDRTGPLTNYGYTF
V: TRBV19; CDR3: CASGQLNGDTIYF
V: TRBV9; CDR3: CASSVVGLGGELFF
V: TRBV7-2; CDR3: CASSDYRGPESGYTF
V: TRBV7-3; CDR3: CASSIPGQGMDTQYF
V: TRBV29-1; CDR3: CSASSKNNEQFF
V: TRBV4-2; CDR3: CASSLGQGSMVEQFF
V: TRBV24-1; CDR3: CATSDPITGETQYF
V: TRBV5-1; CDR3: CASSFPGTSGRADTQYF
V: TRBV10-3; CDR3: CAISERAGNEQFF
V: TRBV11-2; CDR3: CASSFQLPAGTGAYEQYF
V: TRBV9; CDR3: CASSGPTGVNEKLFF
V: TRBV20-1; CDR3: CSANGRAVETQYF
V: TRBV12-3/TRBV12-4; CDR3: CASSFQGQGYNEQFF
V: TRBV20-1; CDR3: CSASDWTSSQETQYF
V: TRBV20-1; CDR3: CSAERGKMNTEAFF
V: TRBV7-9; CDR3: CASSPRQGAEAFF
V: TRBV7-9; CDR3: CASRGKRTLNSPLHF
V: TRBV12-3/TRBV12-4; CDR3: CASSKNRNQPQHF
V: TRBV30; CDR3: CAWSHQTGGNYEQYF
V: TRBV29-1; CDR3: CSVVNTYEQYF
V: TRBV12-3/TRBV12-4; CDR3: CASSLAGFNQPQHF
V: TRBV10-3; CDR3: CAISAGDGGYTF
V: TRBV20-1; CDR3: CSARVSTSGTNEQFF
V: TRBV5-1; CDR3: CASSLGQGKNIQYF
V: TRBV9; CDR3: CASSAGGGSTDTQYF
V: TRBV28; CDR3: CASSFQGQANEKLFF
V: TRBV12-3/TRBV12-4; CDR3: CASSRTGTNFNYGYTF
V: TRBV18; CDR3: CASSPPGGDTEAFF
V: TRBV6-1; CDR3: CASTQSSPYNEQFF
V: TRBV20-1; CDR3: CSAPGQDIGNTIYF
V: TRBV7-9; CDR3: CASSFGKGENEQFF
V: TRBV20-1; CDR3: CSARDLGESWNEQFF
V: TRBV2; CDR3: CASSAGTGSSGNTIYF
V: TRBV12-3/TRBV12-4; CDR3: CASSSSGERHGYTF
V: TRBV20-1; CDR3: CSARDTQGGGGGTEAFF
V: TRBV20-1; CDR3: CSARGGTATYEQYF
V: TRBV28; CDR3: CATQILRETQYF
V: TRBV29-1; CDR3: CSVGRTSYNEQFF
V: TRBV7-9; CDR3: CASSYSQETQYF
V: TRBV24-1; CDR3: CATSDPRAPRGGYTF
V: TRBV5-1; CDR3: CASSFSPAPMNTEAFF
V: TRBV7-9; CDR3: CASSPKGLAFEQYF
V: TRBV12-3/TRBV12-4; CDR3: CASRFSGGGYNEQFF
V: TRBV11-2; CDR3: CASSLNRQGDVMNTEAFF
V: TRBV20-1; CDR3: CSARERRGGNTGELFF
V: TRBV15; CDR3: CATSRDWAAQTYEQYF
V: TRBV3-1; CDR3: CASSLPGTEAFF
V: TRBV11-2; CDR3: CASSQTGIIASPYNEQFF
V: TRBV12-3/TRBV12-4; CDR3: CASSRGQANSPLHF
V: TRBV12-3/TRBV12-4; CDR3: CASSLFSRRGNTEAFF
V: TRBV7-3; CDR3: CASSLMAPWVDNEQFF
V: TRBV10-3; CDR3: CAISGGQGDYGYTF
V: TRBV28; CDR3: CASSLPLSGGQETQYF